This TCR beta chain was sequenced during a study of blood T cell repertoires in COVID-19. Study-wide context: The United States, Italy and Spain were the sources of the acute and convalescent COVID-19 samples. From T cells, B-cell-depleted T cells, or PBMCs came the material, which was cDNA or gDNA.

Using immunoSEQ multiplex PCR, the repertoire was profiled, and TCRdb retains in-frame clones only, with some absent. Found here are roughly 140,000 clones, more than 75% of them singletons; the top ten hold less than 6.5%. This clonotype originated in a human donor in a cohort sampled during active COVID-19. Sequencing input: peripheral blood.

The CDR3 reads CATSRPTPGSGYTF. The CDR3 bases are TGTGCCACCAGCAGGCCTACCCCAGGGTCTGGCTACACCTTC. The genes are TRBV15 and TRBJ1-2; possible D gene TRBD1, 5 bases. The germline V gene has CDR1 LNHNV and CDR2 YYDKDF (reference sequence). V was pared by 3 bases and J by 7 bases, with 15 bases between. CDR3 length: 14 residues.